This T cell receptor beta chain was identified during a study of blood T cell repertoires in COVID-19. Study-wide background: Samples of COVID-19 (acute and convalescent) were obtained from the United States, Italy and Spain. T cells, B-cell-depleted T cells, or PBMCs provided the cDNA or gDNA that served as material.

Assay used: immunoSEQ multiplex PCR; TCRdb lists only in-frame clones, some missing. The repertoire holds roughly 90,000 clones, with 75% to 90% as singletons. Sequenced material: peripheral blood. The clonotype comes from a woman of 80 years or more with active or convalescent COVID-19.

The CDR3 nucleotides read TGTGCCAGCAGTTTGGTCGGGGAGGCTCAGCCCCAGCATTTT. Protein product: CASSLVGEAQPQHF. The chain recombines TRBV27 with TRBJ1-5; D is ambiguous. V was shortened by 3 bases and J by 6 bases, with 12 bases between the two germline ends. The CDR3 consists of 14 residues. Germline CDR1 MNHEY, CDR2 SMNVEV (reference sequence).